A single TCR beta chain is shown here with its context. What it recognizes is unknown. The sample is drawn from a study of cytomegalovirus exposure and HLA in healthy donors. Whole-study results and caveats: One variant, a missense change in DCLRE1C, was linked in a later analysis to TCR beta V- and J-gene trimming. Rarity characterized most TCR sequences, yet some public TCRs appeared in many donors. In a later analysis, parvovirus B19, influenza, CMV and Epstein-Barr virus appeared linked to several top co-occurrence clusters. A later analysis reportedly identified an Asian-associated ancestry cluster as carrying fewer N-insertions than the approximately 710-donor mean.

V shed 4 bases and J 6 bases; nucleotides not matched to a gene: 3. The CDR3 is 14 amino acids. CDR1 is SGHRS and CDR2 is YFSETQ in the germline V gene. The PCR was carried out with 60 Vbeta primers and 13 Jbeta primers. Libraries were prepared by immunoSEQ multiplex PCR; TCRdb keeps only in-frame clonotypes and omits some of them. This sample's clone table lists about 170,000 clones. The source of this sequence is a woman between 18 and 29 years old in good health and CMV-seropositive. The source material was PBMCs. This chain connects TRBV5-1 to TRBJ2-1, with 11 bases that match TRBD1. The CDR3 bases are TGCGCCAGCAGCCTCGGGACAGGGGGCAATGAGCAGTTCTTC. Translated: CASSLGTGGNEQFF.